Sequencing of this TCR beta chain was carried out in a study of T cell responses to AZD1222 COVID-19 vaccine. Regarding the study as a whole: Among the donors, most were white British and more were female, and clonal diversity was possibly underestimated. The study found Spike-specific TCR breadth and depth rose after two AZD1222 doses. Dominant at 160-218 and 743-854, vaccine-associated CD4 TCRs also spanned spike.

The CDR3 covers 14 residues. V was trimmed by 4 bases and J by 7 bases, leaving 17 bases between them. Germline V gives CDR1 LNHNV, CDR2 YYDKDF (reference sequence). Points on this clone: What it binds is not known.

TCRdb's copy holds only in-frame clones and misses some; the assay was immunoSEQ multiplex PCR. The specimen's table records about 140,000 clones. The clonotype was recovered from an adult in good health. The sample was peripheral blood. This chain links TRBV15 with TRBJ2-7; the D gene could be TRBD1 or TRBD2 (5 bases each). This CDR3 reads CATSKGRAKEEQYF. In DNA, the CDR3 is TGTGCCACCAGCAAGGGACGGGCGAAGGAGGAGCAGTACTTC.